A selection of T cell receptor beta chains follows, all from one sample in a study of CD8 T cells in ankylosing spondylitis. From the 5' RACE reads, TCRdb called clonotypes with MiXCR, one entry per CDR3 protein. Found here are around 210,000 distinct CDR3 sequences, 8.2% of them singletons; the top ten hold more than 4%. The sample consisted of blood, either unsorted or a sorted T cell fraction (not recorded which). The receptors stem from a female donor with ankylosing spondylitis or in good health (not recorded which). Both conserved end residues are part of each CDR3. A D gene is named only where the DNA matches it firmly. Size tells how often a clone was seen (once, few, many) or the class of an expanded clone, and some rows leave it out.

size: many
J: TRBJ1-2
D: TRBD1
V: TRBV5-1
CDR3: CASSLGATGVGYTF
DNA: TGCGCCAGCAGCTTGGGTGCGACAGGGGTTGGCTACACCTTC

size: many
J: TRBJ2-7
D: .
V: TRBV28
CDR3: CASSFTGTVNFEQYF
DNA: TGTGCCAGCAGTTTTACAGGGACCGTCAACTTCGAGCAGTACTTC

size: many
J: TRBJ2-3
D: .
V: TRBV10-3
CDR3: CAISDQTGAQYF
DNA: TGTGCCATCAGTGACCAAACGGGGGCGCAGTATTTT

size: many
J: TRBJ2-5
D: .
V: TRBV7-9
CDR3: CASSLRGNYQETQYF
DNA: TGTGCCAGCAGCTTAAGGGGGAATTACCAAGAGACCCAGTACTTC

size: few
J: TRBJ2-7
D: TRBD2
V: TRBV29-1
CDR3: CSVEGGLAGGPYEQYF
DNA: TGCAGCGTTGAAGGGGGACTAGCGGGAGGACCCTACGAGCAGTACTTC

size: many
J: TRBJ2-2
D: .
V: TRBV10-3
CDR3: CAITGRANTGELFF
DNA: TGTGCCATCACTGGGCGCGCGAACACCGGGGAGCTGTTTTTT

size: many
J: TRBJ2-4
D: TRBD2
V: TRBV6-2/TRBV6-3
CDR3: CASSSLGLAGASKNIQYF
DNA: TGTGCCAGCAGTTCTCTGGGACTAGCGGGAGCCTCCAAAAACATTCAGTACTTC

size: many
J: TRBJ2-1
D: .
V: TRBV2
CDR3: CASGSVEQFF
DNA: TGTGCCAGTGGGTCCGTCGAGCAGTTCTTC

size: many
J: TRBJ2-2
D: .
V: TRBV12-3/TRBV12-4
CDR3: CASSLLQTGELFF
DNA: TGTGCCAGCAGCCTACTTCAAACCGGGGAGCTGTTTTTT

size: many
J: TRBJ2-3
D: TRBD2
V: TRBV3-1
CDR3: CASKEPGGTDTQYF
DNA: TGTGCCAGCAAGGAACCGGGAGGGACAGATACGCAGTATTTT

size: many
J: TRBJ1-1
D: .
V: TRBV6-1
CDR3: CASSPTYPSKMNTEAFF
DNA: TGTGCCAGCAGTCCAACTTATCCTAGCAAGATGAACACTGAAGCTTTCTTT

size: many
J: TRBJ1-1
D: .
V: TRBV29-1
CDR3: CSVEQKFVDTEAFF
DNA: TGCAGCGTTGAACAAAAGTTCGTGGACACTGAAGCTTTCTTT

size: many
J: TRBJ2-5
D: TRBD1
V: TRBV6-2/TRBV6-3
CDR3: CASGRQGQETQYF
DNA: TGTGCCAGCGGACGACAGGGACAAGAGACCCAGTACTTC

size: many
J: TRBJ2-1
D: TRBD1
V: TRBV18
CDR3: CASSPPGRGRRIEQFF
DNA: TGTGCCAGCTCACCACCGGGCAGGGGGCGACGTATTGAGCAGTTCTTC

size: many
J: TRBJ2-3
D: .
V: TRBV28
CDR3: CASTVQGGTDTQYF
DNA: TGTGCCAGCACAGTACAGGGAGGGACAGATACGCAGTATTTT

size: medium-sized
J: TRBJ2-7
D: .
V: TRBV5-5
CDR3: CASGEGGSYEQYF
DNA: TGTGCCAGCGGCGAGGGAGGCTCCTACGAGCAGTACTTC

size: many
J: TRBJ2-3
D: .
V: TRBV12-3/TRBV12-4
CDR3: CASSKSGDTQYF
DNA: TGTGCCAGCAGCAAAAGTGGAGATACGCAGTATTTT

size: many
J: TRBJ2-1
D: TRBD1
V: TRBV6-2/TRBV6-3
CDR3: CASRDSSYNEQFF
DNA: TGTGCCAGCCGGGACAGCTCCTACAATGAGCAGTTCTTC

size: .
J: TRBJ1-2
D: .
V: TRBV6-1
CDR3: CASSLTPGGDYGYTF
DNA: TGTGCCAGCAGCCTCACGCCGGGAGGGGACTATGGCTACACCTTC

size: few
J: TRBJ2-1
D: TRBD2
V: TRBV11-2
CDR3: CASSAAASGNNEQFF
DNA: TGTGCCAGCAGCGCAGCCGCTAGCGGAAACAATGAGCAGTTCTTC

size: few
J: TRBJ1-2
D: .
V: TRBV20-1
CDR3: CSATGAGAEKSYTF
DNA: TGCAGTGCTACAGGTGCGGGGGCCGAGAAGTCCTACACCTTC

size: many
J: TRBJ2-4
D: .
V: TRBV4-3
CDR3: CASSFLGGQEKNIQYF
DNA: TGCGCCAGCAGCTTTCTCGGTGGGCAGGAGAAAAACATTCAGTACTTC

size: many
J: TRBJ2-1
D: .
V: TRBV5-1
CDR3: CASSFLKGEQFF
DNA: TGCGCCAGCAGCTTCTTAAAGGGGGAGCAGTTCTTC

size: many
J: TRBJ2-7
D: .
V: TRBV29-1
CDR3: CSVASRGGYEQYF
DNA: TGCAGCGTTGCGTCCCGAGGAGGTTACGAGCAGTACTTC

size: many
J: TRBJ2-1
D: TRBD1
V: TRBV7-9
CDR3: CANPTGTGNEQFF
DNA: TGTGCCAACCCGACCGGGACAGGTAATGAGCAGTTCTTC

size: many
J: TRBJ2-1
D: TRBD2
V: TRBV20-1
CDR3: CSGLAGGREQFF
DNA: TGCAGCGGGCTAGCGGGAGGGCGTGAGCAGTTCTTC

size: .
J: TRBJ2-2
D: .
V: TRBV4-2
CDR3: CASSQESTGELFF
DNA: TGTGCCAGCAGCCAAGAATCCACCGGGGAGCTGTTTTTT

size: many
J: TRBJ2-1
D: .
V: TRBV3-1
CDR3: CASSQGPWNEQFF
DNA: TGTGCCAGCAGCCAAGGGCCGTGGAATGAGCAGTTCTTC

size: .
J: TRBJ2-1
D: TRBD2
V: TRBV20-1
CDR3: CSAWTSGRAGSYNEQFF
DNA: TGCAGTGCTTGGACTAGCGGGAGGGCAGGCTCCTACAATGAGCAGTTCTTC

size: .
J: TRBJ1-5
D: TRBD1
V: TRBV5-6
CDR3: CASSWGQGPYQPQHF
DNA: TGTGCCAGCAGCTGGGGACAGGGGCCCTATCAGCCCCAGCATTTT

size: .
J: TRBJ1-5
D: .
V: TRBV20-1
CDR3: CSATRTASNQPQHF
DNA: TGCAGTGCTACCCGGACAGCTAGCAATCAGCCCCAGCATTTT

size: .
J: TRBJ2-1
D: .
V: TRBV20-1
CDR3: CSARGGALYNEQFF
DNA: TGCAGTGCTAGAGGCGGGGCACTCTACAATGAGCAGTTCTTC

size: many
J: TRBJ2-1
D: .
V: TRBV6-2/TRBV6-3
CDR3: CASSPGGANEQFF
DNA: TGTGCCAGCAGTCCCGGAGGGGCGAATGAGCAGTTCTTC

size: many
J: TRBJ2-1
D: TRBD2
V: TRBV20-1
CDR3: CSAPPPLAGGGANEQFF
DNA: TGCAGTGCCCCCCCACCCCTAGCGGGAGGGGGGGCCAATGAGCAGTTCTTC

size: .
J: TRBJ2-2
D: TRBD2
V: TRBV7-2
CDR3: CASSGVGLAGARQLFF
DNA: TGTGCCAGCAGTGGAGTAGGACTAGCGGGAGCGCGTCAACTGTTTTTT

size: many
J: TRBJ2-1
D: TRBD2
V: TRBV7-2
CDR3: CASSLGLPSGPYNEQFF
DNA: TGTGCCAGCAGCTTAGGGCTTCCTAGCGGCCCCTACAATGAGCAGTTCTTC

size: many
J: TRBJ1-1
D: .
V: TRBV6-5
CDR3: CASSYWGQGSTEAFF
DNA: TGTGCCAGCAGTTACTGGGGGCAGGGAAGCACTGAAGCTTTCTTT

size: many
J: TRBJ1-1
D: .
V: TRBV15
CDR3: CATSRDLGASTEAFF
DNA: TGTGCCACCAGCAGAGATCTTGGGGCCAGCACTGAAGCTTTCTTT

size: few
J: TRBJ2-7
D: .
V: TRBV7-2
CDR3: CASSPTQDVYEQYF
DNA: TGTGCCAGCAGCCCCACACAGGACGTTTACGAGCAGTACTTC

size: .
J: TRBJ2-7
D: TRBD1
V: TRBV27
CDR3: CASSFVATGVSHSYEQYF
DNA: TGTGCCAGCAGTTTTGTCGCGACAGGGGTCTCCCACTCCTACGAGCAGTACTTC

size: many
J: TRBJ2-1
D: TRBD2
V: TRBV20-1
CDR3: CSARDPLAGGGYEQFF
DNA: TGCAGTGCTAGAGATCCACTAGCGGGAGGGGGGTATGAGCAGTTCTTC

size: many
J: TRBJ2-1
D: .
V: TRBV4-3
CDR3: CASSQDRASYYNEQFF
DNA: TGCGCCAGCAGCCAAGATAGGGCTAGCTACTACAATGAGCAGTTCTTC

size: many
J: TRBJ1-6
D: .
V: TRBV15
CDR3: CATRKPPLHF
DNA: TGTGCCACCAGGAAGCCACCCCTCCACTTT

size: many
J: TRBJ1-2
D: .
V: TRBV12-3/TRBV12-4
CDR3: CASSSPMGYTF
DNA: TGTGCCAGCAGCTCCCCGATGGGCTACACCTTC

size: many
J: TRBJ2-1
D: .
V: TRBV20-1
CDR3: CSARLSGNEQFF
DNA: TGCAGTGCTAGACTTAGCGGCAATGAGCAGTTCTTC

size: .
J: TRBJ2-1
D: .
V: TRBV27
CDR3: CASGLAPSSYNEQFF
DNA: TGTGCCAGCGGCTTAGCGCCAAGCTCCTACAATGAGCAGTTCTTC

size: many
J: TRBJ1-1
D: .
V: TRBV12-3/TRBV12-4
CDR3: CASRFGREGTEAFF
DNA: TGTGCCAGCAGATTTGGCAGGGAGGGCACTGAAGCTTTCTTT

size: many
J: TRBJ2-1
D: .
V: TRBV29-1
CDR3: CSVALLKGNEQFF
DNA: TGCAGCGTGGCCCTCTTAAAGGGGAATGAGCAGTTCTTC

size: many
J: TRBJ2-7
D: .
V: TRBV20-1
CDR3: CSAAPASYEQYF
DNA: TGCAGTGCTGCCCCTGCCTCCTACGAGCAGTACTTC

size: many
J: TRBJ2-3
D: TRBD1
V: TRBV11-1
CDR3: CASRPNRGADTQYF
DNA: TGTGCCAGCAGACCTAACAGGGGAGCAGATACGCAGTATTTT

size: many
J: TRBJ1-1
D: .
V: TRBV7-2
CDR3: CASSLPGRYTEAFF
DNA: TGTGCCAGCAGCCTCCCGGGCCGGTACACTGAAGCTTTCTTT

size: many
J: TRBJ2-5
D: TRBD2
V: TRBV20-1
CDR3: CSARTSGRVGETQYF
DNA: TGCAGTGCTAGGACTAGCGGGAGGGTAGGGGAGACCCAGTACTTC

size: many
J: TRBJ2-7
D: .
V: TRBV20-1
CDR3: CSARDPGRGKHEQYF
DNA: TGCAGTGCTAGAGATCCGGGCAGGGGTAAGCACGAGCAGTACTTC

size: .
J: TRBJ2-7
D: TRBD1
V: TRBV7-9
CDR3: CASSHGTGHEQYF
DNA: TGTGCCAGCAGCCACGGGACAGGGCACGAGCAGTACTTC

size: many
J: TRBJ2-3
D: TRBD2
V: TRBV2
CDR3: CASRFTSGRLDTQYF
DNA: TGTGCCAGCAGATTTACTAGCGGGAGGCTGGATACGCAGTATTTT

size: few
J: TRBJ1-2
D: TRBD1
V: TRBV11-2
CDR3: CASSLRGGGYTF
DNA: TGTGCCAGCAGCTTAAGAGGGGGCGGCTACACCTTC